The entry below gives a single TCR beta chain sequence along with its context. No antigen is known for it. TCR beta sequencing was performed on blood CD8+ and CD4+ T cells. Random hexamers primed reverse transcription of roughly 0.5 to 1 ug RNA. TCRdb analysed the immunoSEQ multiplex PCR reads with MiXCR anew, one entry per CDR3 protein. The sample has more than 150,000 distinct CDR3 sequences, about 95% seen once. This sample stems from a study of CD8 T cells in Susac syndrome. This CDR3 has 14 residues. The germline V gene has CDR1 MNHEY and CDR2 SVGAGI. Unmatched junction bases numbered 6, after V lost 2 bases and J lost 5 bases. General study results and limits: There was no clonal expansion in the CD4+ T cell repertoires of Susac syndrome.

This receptor was taken from a human donor with Susac syndrome. The chain joins TRBV6-5 to TRBJ2-7; TRBD2 aligns across 7 bases. The specimen was CD4+ T cells from PBMCs. For the CDR3, the DNA is TGTGCCAGCAGTTACACCCTAGGGAGGGACGAGCAGTACTTC. It codes for CASSYTLGRDEQYF.